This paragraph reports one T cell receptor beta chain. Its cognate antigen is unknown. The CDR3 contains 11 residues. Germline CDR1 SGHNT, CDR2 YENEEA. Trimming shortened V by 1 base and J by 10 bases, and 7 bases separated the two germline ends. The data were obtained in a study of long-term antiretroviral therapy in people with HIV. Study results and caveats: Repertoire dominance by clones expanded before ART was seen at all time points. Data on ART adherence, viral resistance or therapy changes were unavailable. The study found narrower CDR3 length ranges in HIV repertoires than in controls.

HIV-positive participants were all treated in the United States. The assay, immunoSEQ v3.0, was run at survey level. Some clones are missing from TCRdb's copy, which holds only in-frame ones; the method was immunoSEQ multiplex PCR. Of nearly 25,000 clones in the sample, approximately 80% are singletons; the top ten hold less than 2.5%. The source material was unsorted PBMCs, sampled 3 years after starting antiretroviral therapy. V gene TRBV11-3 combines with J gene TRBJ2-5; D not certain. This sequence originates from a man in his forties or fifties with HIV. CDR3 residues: CASSLGLLQYF. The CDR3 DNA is TGTGCCAGCAGCTTAGGCCTTCTCCAGTACTTC.